This is a list of T cell receptor beta chains from one sample in a study of shared clonotypes between healthy human individuals. Data came from immunoSEQ multiplex PCR; TCRdb stores just in-frame clones and leaves some out. The profile covers roughly 1 million clones, with approximately 72% appearing a single time and approximately 1.5% taken by the ten largest. Sequenced: memory CD4+ T cells sorted from blood. The source is a man aged 18 to 29 in good health. Both conserved end residues are part of each CDR3. The order of the fields is D gene, clone size, V gene, J gene, CDR3 DNA, CDR3 protein. The D gene is left open where the match is weak. Clone sizes are given selectively: once, few, many, or a class where the clone is expanded.

D gene: -
clone size: -
V gene: TRBV7-8
J gene: TRBJ1-1
CDR3 DNA: TGTGCCAGCAGCCGATCGGGGATCCCAAGTTTCATGAACACTGAAGCTTTCTTT
CDR3 protein: CASSRSGIPSFMNTEAFF

D gene: -
clone size: once
V gene: TRBV15
J gene: TRBJ2-2
CDR3 DNA: TGTGCCACCAGCAGAGGGGGAACAACCGGGGAGCTGTTTTTT
CDR3 protein: CATSRGGTTGELFF

D gene: TRBD1
clone size: few
V gene: TRBV30
J gene: TRBJ1-6
CDR3 DNA: TGTGCCTGGAGAGGGACAGGGGGTAACTCACCCCTCCACTTT
CDR3 protein: CAWRGTGGNSPLHF

D gene: TRBD1
clone size: -
V gene: TRBV6-5
J gene: TRBJ1-5
CDR3 DNA: TGTGCCAGCAGCCCAACAGGGGTTAGCAATCAGCCCCAGCATTTT
CDR3 protein: CASSPTGVSNQPQHF

D gene: TRBD1
clone size: -
V gene: TRBV28
J gene: TRBJ1-6
CDR3 DNA: TGTGCCAGCAATCGGGACAGGGGAGATTCACCCCTCCACTTT
CDR3 protein: CASNRDRGDSPLHF

D gene: TRBD1
clone size: -
V gene: TRBV10-1
J gene: TRBJ2-1
CDR3 DNA: TGCGCCAGCAGTAAAAAAGACAGGGATCGGCAGTTCTTC
CDR3 protein: CASSKKDRDRQFF

D gene: TRBD2
clone size: -
V gene: TRBV7-6
J gene: TRBJ2-5
CDR3 DNA: TGTGCCAGCAGCTTCGCAAGCGGGAGGGCGGGGGAGACCCAGTACTTC
CDR3 protein: CASSFASGRAGETQYF

D gene: -
clone size: -
V gene: TRBV6-4
J gene: TRBJ1-1
CDR3 DNA: TGTGCCAGCAGTTCCGGGCCAGGTAACACTGAAGCTTTCTTT
CDR3 protein: CASSSGPGNTEAFF

D gene: -
clone size: -
V gene: TRBV7-8
J gene: TRBJ2-2
CDR3 DNA: TGTGCCAGCAGCTTAGCGCCGGGAATAGGGGCCGGGGAGCTGTTTTTT
CDR3 protein: CASSLAPGIGAGELFF

D gene: -
clone size: -
V gene: TRBV30
J gene: TRBJ1-4
CDR3 DNA: TGTGCCTGGTCACGACCTAATGAAAAACTGTTTTTT
CDR3 protein: CAWSRPNEKLFF

D gene: -
clone size: -
V gene: TRBV5-1
J gene: TRBJ2-1
CDR3 DNA: TGCGCCAGCAGCCTTACTAGCAGCCCCTACAATGAGCAGTTCTTC
CDR3 protein: CASSLTSSPYNEQFF

D gene: TRBD2
clone size: -
V gene: TRBV29-1
J gene: TRBJ2-5
CDR3 DNA: TGCAGCGTTCGGGGGGGGGAGACCCAGTACTTC
CDR3 protein: CSVRGGETQYF

D gene: -
clone size: -
V gene: TRBV28
J gene: TRBJ2-7
CDR3 DNA: TGTGCCAGCAGTTCCGGGGTCTGGGGCGGGGAGCAGTACTTC
CDR3 protein: CASSSGVWGGEQYF

D gene: -
clone size: -
V gene: TRBV7-2
J gene: TRBJ1-1
CDR3 DNA: TGTGCCAGCAGAGGGCGACACCTGAACACTGAAGCTTTCTTT
CDR3 protein: CASRGRHLNTEAFF

D gene: -
clone size: -
V gene: TRBV20-1
J gene: TRBJ2-5
CDR3 DNA: TGCAGTGCTAACTCGGGGGAGACCCAGTACTTC
CDR3 protein: CSANSGETQYF

D gene: -
clone size: -
V gene: TRBV2
J gene: TRBJ1-3
CDR3 DNA: TGTGCCAGCAGAGCTACTGGGGGGGATGGAAACACCATATATTTT
CDR3 protein: CASRATGGDGNTIYF

D gene: -
clone size: -
V gene: TRBV6-6
J gene: TRBJ2-2
CDR3 DNA: TGTGCCAGCAAGGGGGACTCGAGCACCGGGGAGCTGTTTTTT
CDR3 protein: CASKGDSSTGELFF

D gene: TRBD1
clone size: -
V gene: TRBV5-1
J gene: TRBJ2-5
CDR3 DNA: TGCGCCAGCAGCCGGGACAGGGCTGGGACCCAGTACTTC
CDR3 protein: CASSRDRAGTQYF

D gene: -
clone size: -
V gene: TRBV5-1
J gene: TRBJ2-7
CDR3 DNA: TGCGCCAGCAGCTTGGTGCCTCAGAGCTCCTACGAGCAGTACTTC
CDR3 protein: CASSLVPQSSYEQYF

D gene: -
clone size: -
V gene: TRBV19
J gene: TRBJ2-7
CDR3 DNA: TGTGCCAGTAGTATAGATCTCTCCTACGAGCAGTACTTC
CDR3 protein: CASSIDLSYEQYF

D gene: -
clone size: once
V gene: TRBV5-4
J gene: TRBJ1-1
CDR3 DNA: TGTGCCAGCAGCTTGCTTACTGGGGTTCGTAATGAAGCTTTCTTT
CDR3 protein: CASSLLTGVRNEAFF

D gene: -
clone size: once
V gene: TRBV30
J gene: TRBJ1-5
CDR3 DNA: TGTGCCTGGAGTGTACCCGGGCTCCAGCCCCAGCATTTT
CDR3 protein: CAWSVPGLQPQHF

D gene: TRBD2
clone size: -
V gene: TRBV27
J gene: TRBJ2-1
CDR3 DNA: TGTGCCAGTAATTCCGGGACTAGGGGAGACAATGAGCAGTTCTTC
CDR3 protein: CASNSGTRGDNEQFF

D gene: -
clone size: -
V gene: TRBV10-1
J gene: TRBJ1-3
CDR3 DNA: TGCGCCAGCAGTGAGTCCAGGGGAAGCTCTGGAAACACCATATATTTT
CDR3 protein: CASSESRGSSGNTIYF

D gene: TRBD1
clone size: -
V gene: TRBV5-1
J gene: TRBJ2-5
CDR3 DNA: TGCGCCAGCAGCTTGGGGACAGGGTCGTGGGGAGAGACCCAGTACTTC
CDR3 protein: CASSLGTGSWGETQYF